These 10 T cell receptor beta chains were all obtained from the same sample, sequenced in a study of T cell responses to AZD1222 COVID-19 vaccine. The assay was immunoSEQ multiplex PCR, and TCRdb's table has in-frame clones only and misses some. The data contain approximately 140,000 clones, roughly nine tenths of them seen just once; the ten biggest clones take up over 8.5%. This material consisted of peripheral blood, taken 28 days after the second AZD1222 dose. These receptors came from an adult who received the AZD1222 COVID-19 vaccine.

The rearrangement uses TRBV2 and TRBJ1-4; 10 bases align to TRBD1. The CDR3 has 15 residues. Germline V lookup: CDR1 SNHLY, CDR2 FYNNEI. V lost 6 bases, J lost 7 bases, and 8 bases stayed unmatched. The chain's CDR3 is CASSGQGGGREKLFF. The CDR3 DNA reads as TGTGCCAGCAGCGGACAGGGGGGCGGTCGTGAAAAACTGTTTTTT.

CDR3 sequence (DNA): TGTGCCAGTAGTATTCGGACAGGCGGCAATGAGCAGTTCTTC. The encoded protein is CASSIRTGGNEQFF. The V and J genes are TRBV19 and TRBJ2-1, with 7 bases identical to TRBD1. CDR1 and CDR2 from the germline V gene are LNHDA and SQIVND (reference sequence). This CDR3 contains 14 residues. J gave up 6 bases and V 3 bases, and 5 bases lay outside the gene matches.

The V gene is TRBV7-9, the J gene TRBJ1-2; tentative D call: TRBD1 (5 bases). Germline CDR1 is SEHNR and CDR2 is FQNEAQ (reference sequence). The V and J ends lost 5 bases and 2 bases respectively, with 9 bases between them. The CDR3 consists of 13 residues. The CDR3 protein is CASSQDINYGYTF. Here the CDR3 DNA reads TGTGCCAGCAGCCAGGACATCAACTATGGCTACACCTTC. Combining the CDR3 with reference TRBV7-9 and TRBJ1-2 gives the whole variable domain DTGVSQNPRHKITKRGQNVTFRCDPISEHNRLYWYRQTLGQGPEFLTYFQNEAQLEKSRLLSDRFSAERPKGSFSTLEIQRTEQGDSAMYLCASSQDINYGYTFGSGTRLTVV.

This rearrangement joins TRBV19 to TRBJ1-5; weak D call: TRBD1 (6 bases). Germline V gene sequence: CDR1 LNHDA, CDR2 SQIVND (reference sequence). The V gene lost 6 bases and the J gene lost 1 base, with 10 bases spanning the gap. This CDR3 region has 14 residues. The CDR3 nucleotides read TGTGCCAGTAGCCCTAGGGGGAGCAATCAGCCCCAGCATTTT. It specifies CASSPRGSNQPQHF. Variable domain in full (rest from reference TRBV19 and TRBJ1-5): DGGITQSPKYLFRKEGQNVTLSCEQNLNHDAMYWYRQDPGQGLRLIYYSQIVNDFQKGDIAEGYSVSREKKESFPLTVTSAQKNPTAFYLCASSPRGSNQPQHFGDGTRLSIL.

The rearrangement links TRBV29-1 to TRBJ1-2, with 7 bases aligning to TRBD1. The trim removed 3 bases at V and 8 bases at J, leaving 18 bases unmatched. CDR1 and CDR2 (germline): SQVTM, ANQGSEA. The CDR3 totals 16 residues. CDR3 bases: TGCAGCGTTGAGAGGGGGCAGGGCTCGCGGGTTGAGGGCTACACCTTC. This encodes CSVERGQGSRVEGYTF.

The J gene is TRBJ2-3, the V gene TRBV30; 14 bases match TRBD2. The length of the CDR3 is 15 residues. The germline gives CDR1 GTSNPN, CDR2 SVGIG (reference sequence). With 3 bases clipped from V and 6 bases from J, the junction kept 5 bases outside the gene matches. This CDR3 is CAWRGLAGVVDTQYF. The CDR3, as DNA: TGTGCCTGGAGGGGACTAGCGGGAGTCGTGGATACGCAGTATTTT.

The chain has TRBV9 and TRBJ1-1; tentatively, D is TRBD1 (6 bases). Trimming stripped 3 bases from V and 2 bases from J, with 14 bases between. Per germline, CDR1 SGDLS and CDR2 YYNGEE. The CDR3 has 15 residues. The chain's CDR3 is CASSAYRDLNTEAFF. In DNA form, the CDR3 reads TGTGCCAGCAGCGCATACAGGGACCTAAACACTGAAGCTTTCTTT.

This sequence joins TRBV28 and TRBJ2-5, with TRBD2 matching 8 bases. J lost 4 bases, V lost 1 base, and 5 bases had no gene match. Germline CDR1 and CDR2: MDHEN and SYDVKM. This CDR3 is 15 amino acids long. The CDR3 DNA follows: TGTGCCAGCAGTTTATATAGCGGGGAGGGAGAGACCCAGTACTTC. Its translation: CASSLYSGEGETQYF.

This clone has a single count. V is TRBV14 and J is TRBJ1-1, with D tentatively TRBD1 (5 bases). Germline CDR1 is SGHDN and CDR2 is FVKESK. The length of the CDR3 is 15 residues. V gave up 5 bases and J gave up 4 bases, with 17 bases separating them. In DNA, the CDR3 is TGTGCCAGCAGCAAACGGGGGGAAGTTCGCACTGAAGCTTTCTTT. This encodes CASSKRGEVRTEAFF.

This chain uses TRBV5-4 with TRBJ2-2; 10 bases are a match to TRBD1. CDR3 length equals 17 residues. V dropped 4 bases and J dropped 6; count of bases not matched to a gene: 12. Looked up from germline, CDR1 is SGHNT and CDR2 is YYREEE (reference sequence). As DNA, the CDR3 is TGTGCCAGCAGCGCGACAGGGGGCGCACATTCGGCCGGGGAGCTGTTTTTT. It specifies CASSATGGAHSAGELFF.